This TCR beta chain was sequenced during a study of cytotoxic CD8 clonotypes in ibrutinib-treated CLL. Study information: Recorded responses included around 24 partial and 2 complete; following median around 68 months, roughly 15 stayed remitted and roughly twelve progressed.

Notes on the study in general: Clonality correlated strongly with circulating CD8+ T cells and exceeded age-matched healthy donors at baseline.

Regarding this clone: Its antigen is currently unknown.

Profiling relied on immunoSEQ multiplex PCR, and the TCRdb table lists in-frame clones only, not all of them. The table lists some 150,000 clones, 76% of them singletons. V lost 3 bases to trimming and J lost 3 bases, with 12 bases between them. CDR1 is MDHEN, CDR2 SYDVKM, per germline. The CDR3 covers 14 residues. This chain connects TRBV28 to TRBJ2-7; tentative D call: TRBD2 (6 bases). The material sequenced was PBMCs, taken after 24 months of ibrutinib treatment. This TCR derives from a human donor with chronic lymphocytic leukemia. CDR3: CASSFGLGGYEQYF. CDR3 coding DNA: TGTGCCAGCAGTTTTGGCCTCGGGGGCTACGAGCAGTACTTC.